A single sample is the source of the 9 T cell receptor beta chains below, sequenced in a study of identical twins. TCRdb redid the calling of the 5' RACE reads with MiXCR, one entry per CDR3 protein. The sample lists some 1,600,000 distinct CDR3 sequences, roughly a third seen once, with under 0.35% in the top ten. Material for sequencing was cord blood. Receptors originate from a newborn girl in good health.

In its sample, this clonotype was seen many times. The chain is built from TRBV5-1 and TRBJ2-5, with a weak D call TRBD1 (6 bases). Trimming left V 0 bases short and J 3 bases short, with 9 bases between. This CDR3 spans 14 amino acids. Germline CDR1 SGHRS, CDR2 YFSETQ. CDR3 region: CASSLGTVKETQYF. The DNA of the CDR3 is TGCGCCAGCAGCTTGGGGACAGTGAAAGAGACCCAGTACTTC.

J is TRBJ1-5 and V is TRBV4-1; D unclear. CDR1 and CDR2 (germline): MGHRA, YSYEKL. Trimming removed 0 bases from V and 1 base from J, with 7 bases in between. The CDR3 is 15 amino acids. CDR3 amino acids: CASSQERVSNQPQHF. The CDR3 DNA reads as TGCGCCAGCAGCCAAGAAAGGGTAAGCAATCAGCCCCAGCATTTT.

This clonotype was found once. The chain carries TRBV20-1 and TRBJ2-1; 9 positions agree with TRBD2. Unmatched junction bases numbered 15, after V lost 4 bases and J lost 8 bases. Germline lookup yields CDR1 DFQATT and CDR2 SNEGSKA (reference sequence). CDR3 length: 16 residues. DNA for the CDR3: TGCAGTGCTAACGGAGCGGGAGGTTTCGACCGGGATGAGCAGTTCTTC. Encoded protein: CSANGAGGFDRDEQFF.

This clonotype was counted many times. V is TRBV20-1 and J is TRBJ1-2, with 7 nucleotides matching TRBD1. The germline gives CDR1 DFQATT, CDR2 SNEGSKA (reference sequence). The CDR3 is 15 residues long. Unmatched junction bases numbered 6, after V lost 0 bases and J lost 2 bases. The CDR3 spells CSARDPGQANYGYTF. As DNA, the CDR3 is TGCAGTGCTAGAGATCCTGGACAGGCGAACTATGGCTACACCTTC.

This clonotype has only a few counts. The chain is built from TRBV20-1 and TRBJ2-1, with 7 bases lining up with TRBD2. V dropped 6 bases and J dropped 6; count of bases not matched to a gene: 17. This CDR3 has 16 residues. Germline assignment: CDR1 DFQATT and CDR2 SNEGSKA (reference sequence). The CDR3 nucleotides read TGCAGTGCCCACCAAGTCGTGGGAGGGCCGGGCAATGAGCAGTTCTTC. Protein: CSAHQVVGGPGNEQFF.

The CDR3 is CASSWNANTEAFF. The CDR3 region has the DNA TGTGCCAGCAGTTGGAACGCGAACACTGAAGCTTTCTTT. V and J are TRBV27 and TRBJ1-1; D is unresolved. The V and J ends lost 4 bases and 1 base respectively, with 7 bases between them. This CDR3 is 13 amino acids long. Germline V gene sequence: CDR1 MNHEY, CDR2 SMNVEV (reference sequence).

The J gene is TRBJ2-7, the V gene TRBV12-3 or TRBV12-4; 9 bases align to TRBD1. This CDR3 comprises 15 residues. The V segment lost 5 bases and the J segment 4 bases; nucleotides outside the gene matches: 9. The CDR3 DNA follows: TGTGCCAGCAGTCTCGGACAGGGGACTCGATACGAGCAGTACTTC. This encodes CASSLGQGTRYEQYF.

This chain links TRBV3-1 with TRBJ2-7; either TRBD1 or TRBD2 may supply D (5 bases each). CDR3 size: 16 residues. The germline V and J ends were trimmed by 3 bases and 1 base, with 16 bases remaining between them. In germline, CDR1 is LGHDT, CDR2 YNNKEL (reference sequence). CDR3 region: CASSHQPGWGSYEQYF. The CDR3 DNA is TGTGCCAGCAGCCACCAACCTGGCTGGGGGTCCTACGAGCAGTACTTC.

This clonotype showed up just a few times. The chain employs TRBV18 and TRBJ2-3; 12 bases match TRBD2. The germline V gene has CDR1 KGHSH and CDR2 LQKENI. With V trimmed by 5 bases and J by 2 bases, 8 bases remained unmatched. CDR3 length: 17 residues. CDR3 nucleotide sequence: TGTGCCAGCTCAACCTGGACTAGCGGGGTCTCCACAGATACGCAGTATTTT. This encodes CASSTWTSGVSTDTQYF.